Below are 10 T cell receptor beta chains sequenced from a single sample in a study of T-cell reconstitution after alpha-beta-depleted transplantation in children. Construction of the TCRbeta library involved unique molecular identifiers. TCRdb reprocessed the PCR reads with MiXCR, giving one entry per CDR3 protein. Of about 640,000 distinct CDR3 sequences in the sample, approximately 15% were seen once. Sequencing was performed on PBMCs from the stem cell graft donor, taken from the stem cell graft. The source is a human donor who donated a stem cell graft to a child with acute myeloid leukemia.

This clonotype was seen only a few times. The chain joins TRBV12-3 or TRBV12-4 to TRBJ1-5; weak D call: TRBD1 (6 bases). The CDR3 consists of 13 residues. V was cut by 3 bases and J by 9 bases, with 12 bases left in between. In nucleotides, the CDR3 is TGTGCCAGCAGTTTCAGGGGCACTGGGCCCCAGCATTTT. Encoded protein: CASSFRGTGPQHF.

V usage is TRBV7-3 and J usage is TRBJ2-7, with 7 bases identical to TRBD2. Germline trimming cut 1 base from V and 3 bases from J; bases unmatched to any gene: 12. Germline CDR1 reads SGHTA; CDR2 reads FQGTGA. The CDR3 has 17 residues. CDR3 protein: CASSLSGGGGLLYEQYF. The CDR3, as DNA: TGTGCCAGCAGCTTAAGCGGCGGGGGAGGATTACTCTACGAGCAGTACTTC.

This clonotype was picked up many times. This chain connects TRBV20-1 to TRBJ1-5; possible D gene TRBD1, 5 bases. CDR1 is DFQATT, CDR2 SNEGSKA, per germline (reference sequence). V lost 6 bases to trimming and J lost 9 bases, with 12 bases between them. The CDR3 runs to 11 residues. Written as DNA, the CDR3 is TGCAGTGCAGGGGACCTCTGGCCCCAGCATTTT. It yields the protein CSAGDLWPQHF.

The chain has TRBV20-1 and TRBJ1-1; no clear D gene. This CDR3 is 14 amino acids long. Looked up from germline, CDR1 is DFQATT and CDR2 is SNEGSKA (reference sequence). Trimming pared 4 bases from V and 5 bases from J, leaving 17 bases between. Here the CDR3 reads CSATGPGILTEAFF. CDR3 DNA: TGCAGTGCTACAGGCCCGGGAATCTTGACTGAAGCTTTCTTT.

This clonotype was recorded many times. This sequence joins TRBV7-2 and TRBJ2-2; D ambiguous. The V end lost 3 bases, the J end lost 4 bases, and 15 bases lay between the germline ends. Germline assignment: CDR1 SGHTA and CDR2 FQGNSA. The CDR3 has 16 residues. DNA of the CDR3: TGTGCCAGCAGCTTCCCGGGCCCCCTAGGCACCGGGGAGCTGTTTTTT. Translating it yields CASSFPGPLGTGELFF.

The chain couples TRBV7-9 to TRBJ2-3; 9 bases line up with TRBD1. CDR1 is SEHNR, CDR2 FQNEAQ, per germline (reference sequence). The ends lost 5 bases at V and 4 bases at J; junction bases unmatched: 4. CDR3 length: 14 amino acids. CDR3 sequence (DNA): TGTGCCAGCAGCGAGCGGGACAGGGCAGATACGCAGTATTTT. It translates to CASSERDRADTQYF.

The chain is built from TRBV4-2 and TRBJ1-2; no firm D call. From germline, CDR1 is LGHNA and CDR2 YNFKEQ. V lost 10 bases and J 2 bases, leaving 17 bases between the germline ends. The CDR3 is 14 amino acids. The CDR3 spells CAMGPGPGNYGYTF. The CDR3 nucleotides read TGTGCCATGGGCCCCGGGCCAGGAAACTATGGCTACACCTTC.

Ten or more counts support this clonotype. The gene calls are TRBV12-3 or TRBV12-4 and TRBJ2-3; no clear D. Trimming took off 11 bases at V and 0 bases at J, with 9 bases between the two ends. The CDR3 runs 12 residues. The chain's CDR3 is CASRGSTDTQYF. In nucleotides, the CDR3 is TGTGCCTCAAGAGGTAGCACAGATACGCAGTATTTT.

With regard to this clonotype: A much bigger clone sits one base away, suggesting this may be a read error. The V and J genes are TRBV6-6 and TRBJ2-5; D gene uncertain. Germline V gene sequence: CDR1 MNHNY, CDR2 SVGAGI (reference sequence). CDR3 length: 11 amino acids. The CDR3 sequence is CASRLQEPQYF. The DNA for the CDR3 is TGTGCCAGCAGGCTCCAAGAGCCCCAGTACTTC.

Only a few counts were recorded for this clonotype. The chain recombines TRBV6-1 with TRBJ1-1, with D perhaps matching TRBD1 (6 bases). CDR3 length: 15 amino acids. The germline gives CDR1 MNHNS, CDR2 SASEGT. Trimming took off 7 bases at V and 1 base at J, with 16 bases between the two ends. CDR3 nucleotides: TGTGCCAGCAACCTTGGGGGCGGACGGAACACTGAAGCTTTCTTT. This codes for CASNLGGGRNTEAFF.